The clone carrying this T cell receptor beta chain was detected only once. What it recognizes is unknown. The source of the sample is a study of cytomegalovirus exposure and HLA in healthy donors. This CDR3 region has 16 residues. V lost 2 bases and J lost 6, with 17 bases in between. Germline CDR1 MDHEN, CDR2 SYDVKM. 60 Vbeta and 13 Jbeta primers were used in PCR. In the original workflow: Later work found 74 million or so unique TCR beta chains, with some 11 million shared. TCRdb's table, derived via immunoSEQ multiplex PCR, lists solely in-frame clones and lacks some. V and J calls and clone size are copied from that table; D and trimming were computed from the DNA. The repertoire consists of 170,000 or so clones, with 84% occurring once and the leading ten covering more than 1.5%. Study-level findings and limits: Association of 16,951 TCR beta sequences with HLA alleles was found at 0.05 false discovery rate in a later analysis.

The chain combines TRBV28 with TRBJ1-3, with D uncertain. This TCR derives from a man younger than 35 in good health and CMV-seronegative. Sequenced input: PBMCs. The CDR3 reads CASSLNYENYPNTIYF. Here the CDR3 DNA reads TGTGCCAGCAGTTTAAATTACGAGAACTACCCAAACACCATATATTTT.